The 9 T cell receptor beta chains given below trace back to one sample, sequenced in a study of persistence of HIV-infected CD4 T cells. Sequencing used immunoSEQ version 4 in survey mode. Libraries were prepared by immunoSEQ multiplex PCR; TCRdb keeps only in-frame clonotypes and omits some of them. The repertoire holds 64,000 or so clones, with approximately 75% as singletons. Their specific antigens are unknown. The stimulus was an HIV-1 Gag 15-mer peptide pool, about 1 ug/peptide/mL. Memory cells lacking CD40L and CD69 with high CD45RO were sorted. The sequencing here drew on CD4+ T cells sorted from PBMCs after approximately 20-hour stimulation, taken from a patient who received antiretroviral therapy. The source of these receptors is an adult man with HIV who was CMV-seropositive.

The rearrangement links TRBV3-1 (or the pseudogene TRBV3-2) to TRBJ2-5; 8 bases are shared with TRBD1. Per the germline V gene, CDR1 is LGHDT and CDR2 is YNNKEL (reference sequence). V gave up 4 bases and J gave up 6 bases; unmatched junction bases: 13. This CDR3 is built from 16 residues. The CDR3 coding sequence is TGTGCCAGCAGCCCCTCCCGGACAGGGTGGAAAAAGACCCAGTACTTC. Protein sequence: CASSPSRTGWKKTQYF.

V and J are TRBV28 and TRBJ1-2; D may be TRBD1 (6 bases). Trimming removed 7 bases at V and 8 bases at J, with 23 bases between. Germline V gives CDR1 MDHEN, CDR2 SYDVKM. CDR3 size: 15 residues. The CDR3 DNA is TGTGCCAGCATTGGGGGGCAGGGGAAACGCGGCGGCTACACCTTC. It encodes CASIGGQGKRGGYTF.

The V gene is TRBV6-2 or TRBV6-3, the J gene TRBJ2-7; 9 positions agree with TRBD1. Trimming at V came to 5 bases and at J to 1 base, leaving 6 bases not matched to a gene. CDR1 and CDR2 (germline): MNHEY, SVGEGT. CDR3 length equals 15 residues. This CDR3 reads CASSLGQGLSYEQYF. CDR3 in DNA: TGTGCCAGCAGTCTTGGACAGGGGCTATCCTACGAGCAGTACTTC.

The genes are TRBV5-8 and TRBJ2-7; D is possibly TRBD2 (5 bases). The CDR3 is 15 amino acids. Germline loops: CDR1 SGHTS, CDR2 YDEGEE. Deletions cut 4 bases from V and 7 bases from J, with 21 bases between. This CDR3 reads CASSPRGRFTGEQYF. As DNA, the CDR3 is TGTGCCAGCAGCCCCCGGGGTCGATTTACGGGGGAGCAGTACTTC.

As regards this clone: The identical CDR3 is also encoded by other nucleotide sequences in the sample. The chain combines TRBV29-1 with TRBJ2-2; 8 nucleotides agree with TRBD1. Germline loops: CDR1 SQVTM, CDR2 ANQGSEA. With V trimmed by 5 bases and J by 1 base, 3 bases remained unmatched. CDR3 length equals 14 residues. Here the CDR3 DNA reads TGCAGCGTTAGACAGGGGAGGAACACCGGGGAGCTGTTTTTT. This sequence encodes CSVRQGRNTGELFF.

This chain joins TRBV12-3 or TRBV12-4 and TRBJ2-3; D not certain. The CDR3 has 13 amino acids. V shed 8 bases and J shed 0 bases, with 9 bases lying between them. CDR3 in DNA: TGTGCCAGCGGCACCTCTAGCACAGATACGCAGTATTTT. Translation gives CASGTSSTDTQYF.

The chain uses TRBV2 and TRBJ1-5; D not certain. V was clipped by 5 bases and J by 7 bases, with 18 bases between them. This CDR3 has 15 amino acids. Looked up from germline, CDR1 is SNHLY and CDR2 is FYNNEI. CDR3: CASSNEREGRQPQHF. The DNA of the CDR3 is TGTGCCAGCAGTAATGAGAGGGAGGGAAGGCAGCCCCAGCATTTT.

The chain recombines TRBV3-1 (or the pseudogene TRBV3-2) with TRBJ1-1; D unclear. The CDR3 totals 14 residues. Germline CDR1 reads LGHDT; CDR2 reads YNNKEL (reference sequence). Trimming pared 1 base from V and 5 bases from J, leaving 11 bases between. This CDR3 reads CASSQGHSWTEAFF. Here the CDR3 DNA reads TGTGCCAGCAGCCAAGGCCACTCGTGGACTGAAGCTTTCTTT.

The chain joins TRBV7-9 to TRBJ2-7, with 9 bases that match TRBD1. This CDR3 spans 14 amino acids. The junction had 5 bases not matched to a gene; V was cut back by 4 bases and J by 4 bases. Germline assignment: CDR1 SEHNR and CDR2 FQNEAQ (reference sequence). Here the CDR3 reads CASSSGTGKYEQYF. The CDR3 DNA reads TGTGCCAGCAGCTCCGGGACAGGGAAATACGAGCAGTACTTC.